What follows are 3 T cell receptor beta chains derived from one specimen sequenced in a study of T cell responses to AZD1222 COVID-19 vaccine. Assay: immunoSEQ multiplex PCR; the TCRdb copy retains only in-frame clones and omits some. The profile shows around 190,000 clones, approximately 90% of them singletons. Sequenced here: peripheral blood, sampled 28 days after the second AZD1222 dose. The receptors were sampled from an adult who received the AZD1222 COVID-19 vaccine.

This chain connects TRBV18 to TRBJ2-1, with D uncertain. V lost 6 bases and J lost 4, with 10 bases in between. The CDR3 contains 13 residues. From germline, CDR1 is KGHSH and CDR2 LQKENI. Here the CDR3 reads CASSLTTYNEQFF. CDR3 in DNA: TGTGCCAGCTCCCTAACGACTTACAATGAGCAGTTCTTC.

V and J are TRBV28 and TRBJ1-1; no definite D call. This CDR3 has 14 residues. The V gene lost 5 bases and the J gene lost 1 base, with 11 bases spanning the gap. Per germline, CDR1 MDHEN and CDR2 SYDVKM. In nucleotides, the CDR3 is TGTGCCAGCAGTACCCCTCCGGCGAACACTGAAGCTTTCTTT. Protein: CASSTPPANTEAFF.

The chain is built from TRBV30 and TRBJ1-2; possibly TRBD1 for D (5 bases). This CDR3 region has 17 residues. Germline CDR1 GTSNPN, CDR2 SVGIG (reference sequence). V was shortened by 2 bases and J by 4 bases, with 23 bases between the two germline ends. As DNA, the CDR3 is TGTGCCTGGAGTAGTAGGGGTAGGACCTTGGGAATCTATGGCTACACCTTC. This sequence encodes CAWSSRGRTLGIYGYTF.